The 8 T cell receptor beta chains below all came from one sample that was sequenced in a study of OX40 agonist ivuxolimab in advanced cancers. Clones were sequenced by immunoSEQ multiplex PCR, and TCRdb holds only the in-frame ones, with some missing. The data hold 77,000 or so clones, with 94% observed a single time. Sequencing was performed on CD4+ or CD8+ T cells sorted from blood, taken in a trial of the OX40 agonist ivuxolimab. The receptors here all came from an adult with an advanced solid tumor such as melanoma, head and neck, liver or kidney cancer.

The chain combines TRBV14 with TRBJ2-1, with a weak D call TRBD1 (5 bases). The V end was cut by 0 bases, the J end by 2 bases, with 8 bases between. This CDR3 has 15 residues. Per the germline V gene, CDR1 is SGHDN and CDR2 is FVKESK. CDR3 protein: CASSQEWGPYNEQFF. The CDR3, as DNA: TGTGCCAGCAGCCAAGAGTGGGGCCCCTACAATGAGCAGTTCTTC.

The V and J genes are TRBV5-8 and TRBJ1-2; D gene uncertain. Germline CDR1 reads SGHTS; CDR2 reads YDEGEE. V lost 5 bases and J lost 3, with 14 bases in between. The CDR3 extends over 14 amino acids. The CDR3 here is CASRDNGVYYGYTF. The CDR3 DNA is TGTGCCAGCAGGGATAACGGGGTTTACTATGGCTACACCTTC.

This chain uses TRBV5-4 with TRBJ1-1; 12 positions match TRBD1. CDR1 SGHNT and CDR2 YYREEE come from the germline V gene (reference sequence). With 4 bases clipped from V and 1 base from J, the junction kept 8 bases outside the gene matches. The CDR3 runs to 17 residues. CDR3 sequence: CASSTGTGGAENTEAFF. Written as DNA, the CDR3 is TGTGCCAGCAGCACTGGGACAGGGGGCGCGGAGAACACTGAAGCTTTCTTT. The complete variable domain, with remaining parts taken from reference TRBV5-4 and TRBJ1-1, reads ETGVTQSPTHLIKTRGQQVTLRCSSQSGHNTVSWYQQALGQGPQFIFQYYREEENGRGNFPPRFSGLQFPNYSSELNVNALELDDSALYLCASSTGTGGAENTEAFFGQGTRLTVV.

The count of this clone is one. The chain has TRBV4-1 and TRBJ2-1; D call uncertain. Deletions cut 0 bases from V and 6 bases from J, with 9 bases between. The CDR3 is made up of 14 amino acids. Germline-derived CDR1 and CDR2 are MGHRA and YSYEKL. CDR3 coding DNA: TGCGCCAGCAGCCAAGATGGGCTACCCAATGAGCAGTTCTTC. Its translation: CASSQDGLPNEQFF.

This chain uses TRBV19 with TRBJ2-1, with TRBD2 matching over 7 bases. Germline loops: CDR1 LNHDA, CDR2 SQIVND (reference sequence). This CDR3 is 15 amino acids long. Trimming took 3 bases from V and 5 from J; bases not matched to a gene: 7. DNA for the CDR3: TGTGCCAGTAGTATCGTTGGCGGGGGACACAATGAGCAGTTCTTC. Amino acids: CASSIVGGGHNEQFF.

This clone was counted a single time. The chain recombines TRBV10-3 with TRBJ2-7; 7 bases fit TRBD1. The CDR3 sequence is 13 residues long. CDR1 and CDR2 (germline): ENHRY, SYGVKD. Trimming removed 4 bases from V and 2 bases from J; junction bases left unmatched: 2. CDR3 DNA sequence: TGTGCCATCAGTGGGGACAGAGCCTACGAGCAGTACTTC. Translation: CAISGDRAYEQYF.

DNA for the CDR3: TGTGCCAGCAGTCCAGGCGGACAGGCCTCCTCCTACGAGCAGTACTTC. It translates to CASSPGGQASSYEQYF. V and J are TRBV27 and TRBJ2-7, with TRBD1 matching 7 bases. V gave up 5 bases and J gave up 0 bases; unmatched junction bases: 10. Germline V gene lookup returns CDR1 MNHEY and CDR2 SMNVEV (reference sequence). There are 16 residues in the CDR3.

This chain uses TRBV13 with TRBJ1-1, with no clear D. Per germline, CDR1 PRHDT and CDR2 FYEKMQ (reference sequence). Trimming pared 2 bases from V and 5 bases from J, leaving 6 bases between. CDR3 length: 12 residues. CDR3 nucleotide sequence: TGTGCCAGCAGCTTAAGGGCAACTGAAGCTTTCTTT. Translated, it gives CASSLRATEAFF.